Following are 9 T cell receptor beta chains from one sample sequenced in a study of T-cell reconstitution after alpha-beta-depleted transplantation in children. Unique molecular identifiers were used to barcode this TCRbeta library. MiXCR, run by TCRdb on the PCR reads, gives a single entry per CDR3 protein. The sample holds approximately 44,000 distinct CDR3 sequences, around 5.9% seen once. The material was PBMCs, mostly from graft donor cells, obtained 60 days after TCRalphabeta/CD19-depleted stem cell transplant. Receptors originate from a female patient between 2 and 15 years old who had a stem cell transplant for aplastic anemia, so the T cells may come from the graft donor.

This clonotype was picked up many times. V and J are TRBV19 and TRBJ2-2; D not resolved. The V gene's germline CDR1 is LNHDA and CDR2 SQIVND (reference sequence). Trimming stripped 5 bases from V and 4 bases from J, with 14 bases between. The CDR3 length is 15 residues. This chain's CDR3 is CASSPRVGPTGELFF. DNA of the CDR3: TGTGCCAGTAGTCCCCGGGTTGGGCCCACCGGGGAGCTGTTTTTT.

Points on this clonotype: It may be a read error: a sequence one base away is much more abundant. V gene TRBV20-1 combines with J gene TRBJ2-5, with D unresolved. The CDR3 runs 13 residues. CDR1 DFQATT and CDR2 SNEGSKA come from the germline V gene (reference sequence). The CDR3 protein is CSASASSQETRYF. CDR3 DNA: TGCAGTGCTAGTGCCAGCAGCCAAGAGACCCGGTACTTC.

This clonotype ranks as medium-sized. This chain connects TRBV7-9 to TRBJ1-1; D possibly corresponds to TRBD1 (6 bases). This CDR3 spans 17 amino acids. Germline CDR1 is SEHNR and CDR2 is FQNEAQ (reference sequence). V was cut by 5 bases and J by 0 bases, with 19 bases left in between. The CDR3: CASSPPLPGTLNTEAFF. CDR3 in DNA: TGTGCCAGCAGCCCCCCTTTACCCGGGACACTGAACACTGAAGCTTTCTTT.

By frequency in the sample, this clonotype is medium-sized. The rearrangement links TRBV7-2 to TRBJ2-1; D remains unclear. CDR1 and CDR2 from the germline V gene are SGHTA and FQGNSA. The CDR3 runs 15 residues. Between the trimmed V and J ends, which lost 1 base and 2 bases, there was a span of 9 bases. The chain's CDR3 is CASSLVGITYNEQFF. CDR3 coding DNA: TGTGCCAGCAGCTTAGTGGGAATTACCTACAATGAGCAGTTCTTC.

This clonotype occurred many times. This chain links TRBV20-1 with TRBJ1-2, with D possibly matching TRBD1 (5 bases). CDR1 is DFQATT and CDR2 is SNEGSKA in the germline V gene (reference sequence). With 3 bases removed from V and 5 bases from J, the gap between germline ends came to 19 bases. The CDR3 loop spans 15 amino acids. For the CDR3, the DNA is TGCAGTGCTAGTTCTCGGACAAGAGATTGGTATGGCTACACCTTC. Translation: CSASSRTRDWYGYTF.

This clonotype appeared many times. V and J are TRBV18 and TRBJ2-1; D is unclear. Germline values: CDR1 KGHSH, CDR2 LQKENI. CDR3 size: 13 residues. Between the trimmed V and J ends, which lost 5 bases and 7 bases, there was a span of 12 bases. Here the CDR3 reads CASSGRDRNEQFF. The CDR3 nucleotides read TGTGCCAGCTCAGGTAGGGATAGGAATGAGCAGTTCTTC.

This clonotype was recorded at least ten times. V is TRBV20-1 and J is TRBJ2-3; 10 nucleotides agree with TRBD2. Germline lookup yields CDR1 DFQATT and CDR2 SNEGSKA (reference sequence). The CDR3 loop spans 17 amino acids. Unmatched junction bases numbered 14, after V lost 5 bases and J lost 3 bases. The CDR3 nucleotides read TGCAGTGCTGAGCCTCTGGGGACTAGCGTGAGTACAGATACGCAGTATTTT. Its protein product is CSAEPLGTSVSTDTQYF.

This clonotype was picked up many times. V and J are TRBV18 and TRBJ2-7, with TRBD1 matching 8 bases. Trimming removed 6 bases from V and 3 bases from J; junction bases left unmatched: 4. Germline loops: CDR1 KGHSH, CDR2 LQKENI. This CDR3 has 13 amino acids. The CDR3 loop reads CASSHGQGYEQYV. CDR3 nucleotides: TGTGCCAGCTCCCATGGACAGGGCTACGAGCAGTACGTC.

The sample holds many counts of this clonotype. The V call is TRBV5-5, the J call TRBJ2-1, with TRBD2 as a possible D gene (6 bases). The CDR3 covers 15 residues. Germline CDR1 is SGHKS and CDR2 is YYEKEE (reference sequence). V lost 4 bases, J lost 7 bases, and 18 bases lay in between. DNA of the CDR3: TGTGCCAGCAGCAAGGACGAACTAGCCGGAAATGAGCAGTTCTTC. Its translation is CASSKDELAGNEQFF.